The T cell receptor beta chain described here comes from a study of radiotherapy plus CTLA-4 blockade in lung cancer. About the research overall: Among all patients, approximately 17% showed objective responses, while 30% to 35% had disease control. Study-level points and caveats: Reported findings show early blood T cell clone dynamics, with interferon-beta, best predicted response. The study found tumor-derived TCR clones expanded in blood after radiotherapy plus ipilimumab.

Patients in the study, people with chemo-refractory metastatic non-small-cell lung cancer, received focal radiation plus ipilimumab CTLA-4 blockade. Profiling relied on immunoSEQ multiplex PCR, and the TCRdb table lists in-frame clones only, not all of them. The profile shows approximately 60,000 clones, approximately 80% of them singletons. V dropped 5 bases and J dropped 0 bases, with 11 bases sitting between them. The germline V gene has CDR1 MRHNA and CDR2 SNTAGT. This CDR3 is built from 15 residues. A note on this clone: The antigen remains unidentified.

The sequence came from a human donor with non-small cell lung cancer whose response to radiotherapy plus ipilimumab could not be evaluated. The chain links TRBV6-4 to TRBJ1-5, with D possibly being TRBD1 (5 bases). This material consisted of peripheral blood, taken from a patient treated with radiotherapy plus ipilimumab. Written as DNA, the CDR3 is TGTGCCAGCAGTAGGCGGGGCCATAGCAATCAGCCCCAGCATTTT. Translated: CASSRRGHSNQPQHF.